This entry describes one TCR beta chain. Antigen: not known. This sample was taken from a study of blood T cells in healthy people across ages. General study points: TCR beta diversity was tightly associated with the proportion of naive T cells.

Donors gave about 9.3 milliliters of peripheral blood apiece. CDR1 is SGHAT and CDR2 is FQNNGV in the germline V gene. The CDR3 sequence is 15 residues long. V was clipped by 1 base and J by 5 bases, with 14 bases between them. PCR was performed a second time for about 7 to 12 cycles using a sample-barcoded 5' primer and a J-beta primer mix. MiXCR, applied by TCRdb to the 5' RACE reads, yields one record per CDR3 protein. Among 1 million or so distinct CDR3 sequences listed, 35% to 55% were seen once. The TCR was taken from a woman aged 60-75 years in good health. The J gene is TRBJ1-1, the V gene TRBV11-2; D uncertain. The sequenced material came from blood. Written as DNA, the CDR3 is TGTGCCAGCAGCTTAGTTGTGGGTGGAGAAACTGAAGCTTTCTTT. Its protein is CASSLVVGGETEAFF.